The 4 T cell receptor beta chains listed next were all sequenced from one sample in a study of T cell changes during pregnancy in multiple sclerosis. Assay used: immunoSEQ multiplex PCR; TCRdb lists only in-frame clones, some missing. The data hold tens of thousands of clones, with roughly 91% observed a single time. The material sequenced was peripheral blood, taken in the third trimester of pregnancy. All receptors derive from a female donor in good health, enrolled as a control in a pregnancy study.

J is TRBJ2-1 and V is TRBV6-5; possibly TRBD1 for D (6 bases). The CDR3 spans 12 residues. The germline V gene encodes CDR1 MNHEY and CDR2 SVGAGI. Trimming stripped 6 bases from V and 9 bases from J, with 12 bases between. The CDR3 coding sequence is TGTGCCAGCAGCCGTCAGGGGACTGAGCAGTTCTTC. Translated: CASSRQGTEQFF.

The J gene is TRBJ2-5, the V gene TRBV4-2; no clear D gene. V lost 3 bases and J lost 5, with 13 bases in between. There are 14 residues in the CDR3. Germline CDR1 reads LGHNA; CDR2 reads YNFKEQ. This CDR3 reads CASSHASAGETQYF. The CDR3 DNA sequence: TGTGCCAGCAGCCACGCAAGCGCTGGGGAGACCCAGTACTTC.

The V call is TRBV27, the J call TRBJ2-2; 7 bases are a match to TRBD1. The CDR3 totals 14 residues. V was pared by 6 bases and J by 4 bases, with 5 bases of the junction left unmatched. From germline, CDR1 is MNHEY and CDR2 SMNVEV (reference sequence). The chain's CDR3 is CASRRTGPTGELFF. The DNA for the CDR3 is TGTGCCAGCAGAAGGACAGGCCCCACCGGGGAGCTGTTTTTT.

The J gene is TRBJ2-2, the V gene TRBV30, with a weak D call TRBD2 (5 bases). Trimming took off 0 bases at V and 8 bases at J, with 10 bases between the two ends. In germline, CDR1 is GTSNPN, CDR2 SVGIG (reference sequence). The CDR3 spans 13 residues. Here the CDR3 reads CAWSVIGGGELFF. The DNA for the CDR3 is TGTGCCTGGAGTGTAATCGGCGGGGGGGAGCTGTTTTTT. Complete variable domain (other parts from reference TRBV30 and TRBJ2-2): SQTIHQWPATLVQPVGSPLSLECTVEGTSNPNLYWYRQAAGRGLQLLFYSVGIGQISSEVPQNLSASRPQDRQFILSSKKLLLSDSGFYLCAWSVIGGGELFFGEGSRLTVL.